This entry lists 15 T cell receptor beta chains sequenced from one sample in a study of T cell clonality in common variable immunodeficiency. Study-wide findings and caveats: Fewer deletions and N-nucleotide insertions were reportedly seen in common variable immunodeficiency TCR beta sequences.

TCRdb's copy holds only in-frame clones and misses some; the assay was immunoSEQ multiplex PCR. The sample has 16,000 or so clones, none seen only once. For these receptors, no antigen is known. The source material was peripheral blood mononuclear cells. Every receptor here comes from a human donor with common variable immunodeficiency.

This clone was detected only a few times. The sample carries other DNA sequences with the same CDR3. The CDR3 is CASSSTSGGYNEQFF. Incomplete CDR3 DNA: TGTGCCAGCAGCTCAACTAGCGGGGGATACAATGAG. The chain is built from TRBV7-2 and TRBJ2-1, with 11 positions matching TRBD2. The read terminates 3 residues before the CDR3 end, so the remaining end is supplied by the germline J gene. Germline trimming cut 4 bases from V and 4 bases from J; bases unmatched to any gene: 3. Germline values: CDR1 SGHTA, CDR2 FQGNSA. This CDR3 has 15 residues.

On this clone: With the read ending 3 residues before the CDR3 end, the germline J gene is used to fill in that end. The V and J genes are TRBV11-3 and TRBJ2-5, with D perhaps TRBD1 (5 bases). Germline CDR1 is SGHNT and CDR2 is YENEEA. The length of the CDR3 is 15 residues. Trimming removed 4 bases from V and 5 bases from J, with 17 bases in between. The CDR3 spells CASSYRSGLGETQYF. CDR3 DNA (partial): TGTGCCAGCAGCTATCGTTCAGGGTTAGGGGAGACC. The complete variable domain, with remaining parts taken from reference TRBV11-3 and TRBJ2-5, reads EAGVVQSPRYKIIEKKQPVAFWCNPISGHNTLYWYLQNLGQGPELLIRYENEEAVDDSQLPKDRFSAERLKGVDSTLKIQPAELGDSAVYLCASSYRSGLGETQYFGPGTRLLVL.

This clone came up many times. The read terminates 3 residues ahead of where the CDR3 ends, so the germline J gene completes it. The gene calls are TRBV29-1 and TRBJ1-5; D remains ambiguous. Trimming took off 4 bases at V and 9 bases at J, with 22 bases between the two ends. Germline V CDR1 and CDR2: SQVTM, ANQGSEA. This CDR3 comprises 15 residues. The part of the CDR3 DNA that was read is TGCAGCGTTGCCCCAAGAGGGCAGCGGATATTGCCC. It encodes CSVAPRGQRILP. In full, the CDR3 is CSVAPRGQRILPQHF.

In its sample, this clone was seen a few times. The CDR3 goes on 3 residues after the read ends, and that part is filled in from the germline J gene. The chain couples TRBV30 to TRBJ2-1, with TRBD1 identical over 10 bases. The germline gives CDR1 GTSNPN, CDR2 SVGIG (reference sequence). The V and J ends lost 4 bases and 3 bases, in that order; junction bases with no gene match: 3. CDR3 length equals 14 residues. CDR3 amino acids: CAWTWTGGYNEQFF. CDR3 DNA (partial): TGTGCCTGGACCTGGACAGGGGGCTACAATGAG.

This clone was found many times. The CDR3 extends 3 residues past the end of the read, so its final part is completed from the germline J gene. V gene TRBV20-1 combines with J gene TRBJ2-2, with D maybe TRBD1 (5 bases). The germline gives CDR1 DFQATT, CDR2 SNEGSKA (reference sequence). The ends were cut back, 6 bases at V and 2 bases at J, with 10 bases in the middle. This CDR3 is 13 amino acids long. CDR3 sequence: CSAPTVNTGELFF. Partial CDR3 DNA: TGCAGTGCCCCGACAGTTAACACCGGGGAG.

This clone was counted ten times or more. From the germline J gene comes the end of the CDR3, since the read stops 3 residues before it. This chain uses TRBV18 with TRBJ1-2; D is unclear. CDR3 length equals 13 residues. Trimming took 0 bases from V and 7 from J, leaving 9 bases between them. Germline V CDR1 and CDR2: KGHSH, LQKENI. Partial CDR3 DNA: TGTGCCAGCTCACCACCCATGGTTAGTGGC. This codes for CASSPPMVSG. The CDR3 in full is CASSPPMVSGYTF. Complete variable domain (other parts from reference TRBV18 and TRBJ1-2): NAGVMQNPRHLVRRRGQEARLRCSPMKGHSHVYWYRQLPEEGLKFMVYLQKENIIDESGMPKERFSAEFPKEGPSILRIQQVVRGDSAAYFCASSPPMVSGYTFGSGTRLTVV.

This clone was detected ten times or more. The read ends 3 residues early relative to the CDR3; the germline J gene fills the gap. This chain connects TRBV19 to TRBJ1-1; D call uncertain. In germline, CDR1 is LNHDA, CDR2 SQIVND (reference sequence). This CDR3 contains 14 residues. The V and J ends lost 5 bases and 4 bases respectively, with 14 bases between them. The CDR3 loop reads CASSLRGGSTEAFF. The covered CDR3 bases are TGTGCCAGTAGTCTCCGGGGAGGGAGCACTGAA.

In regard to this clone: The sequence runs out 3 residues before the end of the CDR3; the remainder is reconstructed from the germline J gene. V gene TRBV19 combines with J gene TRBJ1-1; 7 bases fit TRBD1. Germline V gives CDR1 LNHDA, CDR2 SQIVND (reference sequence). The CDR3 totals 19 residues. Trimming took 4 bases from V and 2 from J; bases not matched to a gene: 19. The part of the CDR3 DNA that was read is TGTGCCAGTAGTACCGAGCGGACAGGCCTTTATCCCTTTAACACTGAA. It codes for CASSTERTGLYPFNTE. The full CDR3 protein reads CASSTERTGLYPFNTEAFF.

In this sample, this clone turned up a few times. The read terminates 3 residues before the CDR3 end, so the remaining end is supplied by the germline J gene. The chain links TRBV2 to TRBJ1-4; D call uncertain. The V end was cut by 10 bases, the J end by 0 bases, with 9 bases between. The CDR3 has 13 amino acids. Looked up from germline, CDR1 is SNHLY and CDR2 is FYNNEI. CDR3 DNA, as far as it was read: TGTGCCACCCGTTCCTCAACTAATGAAAAA. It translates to CATRSSTNEK. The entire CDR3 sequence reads CATRSSTNEKLFF.

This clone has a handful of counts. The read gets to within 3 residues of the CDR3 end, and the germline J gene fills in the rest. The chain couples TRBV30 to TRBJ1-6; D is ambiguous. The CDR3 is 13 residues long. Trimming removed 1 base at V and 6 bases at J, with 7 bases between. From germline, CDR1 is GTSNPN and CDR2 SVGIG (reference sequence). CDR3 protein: CAWSDSSNSPLHF. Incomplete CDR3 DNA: TGTGCCTGGAGTGACAGTAGTAATTCACCC.

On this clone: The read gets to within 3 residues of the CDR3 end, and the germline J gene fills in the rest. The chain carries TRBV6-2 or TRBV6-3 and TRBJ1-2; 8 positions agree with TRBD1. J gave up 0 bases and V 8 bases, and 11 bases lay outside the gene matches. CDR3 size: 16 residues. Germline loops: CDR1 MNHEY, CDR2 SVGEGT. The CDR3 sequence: CASYSPPGGPNYGYTF. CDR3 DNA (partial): TGTGCCAGCTACTCACCGCCAGGGGGCCCTAACTATGGC.

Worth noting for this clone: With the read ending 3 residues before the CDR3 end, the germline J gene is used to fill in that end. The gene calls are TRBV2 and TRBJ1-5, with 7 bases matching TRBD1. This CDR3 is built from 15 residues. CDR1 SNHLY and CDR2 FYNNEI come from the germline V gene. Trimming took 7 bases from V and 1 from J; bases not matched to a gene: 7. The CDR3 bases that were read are TGTGCCAGCACGAAGGACAGGATAAGCAATCAGCCC. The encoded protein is CASTKDRISNQP. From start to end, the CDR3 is CASTKDRISNQPQHF.

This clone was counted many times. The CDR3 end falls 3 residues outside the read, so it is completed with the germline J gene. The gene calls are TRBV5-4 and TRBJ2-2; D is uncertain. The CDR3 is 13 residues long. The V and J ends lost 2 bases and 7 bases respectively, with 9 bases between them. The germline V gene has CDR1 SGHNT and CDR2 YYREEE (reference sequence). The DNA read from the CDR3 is TGTGCCAGCAGCTTACTTTTCGACGGGGAG. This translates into CASSLLFDGE. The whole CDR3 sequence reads CASSLLFDGELFF.

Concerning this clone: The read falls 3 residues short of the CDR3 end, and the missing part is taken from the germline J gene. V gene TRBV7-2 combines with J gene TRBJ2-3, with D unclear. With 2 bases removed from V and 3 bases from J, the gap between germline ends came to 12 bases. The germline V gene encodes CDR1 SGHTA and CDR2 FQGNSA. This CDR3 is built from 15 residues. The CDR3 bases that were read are TGTGCCAGCAGCTTATCTAGTGGTTTGACAGATACG. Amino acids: CASSLSSGLTDT. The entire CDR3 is CASSLSSGLTDTQYF.

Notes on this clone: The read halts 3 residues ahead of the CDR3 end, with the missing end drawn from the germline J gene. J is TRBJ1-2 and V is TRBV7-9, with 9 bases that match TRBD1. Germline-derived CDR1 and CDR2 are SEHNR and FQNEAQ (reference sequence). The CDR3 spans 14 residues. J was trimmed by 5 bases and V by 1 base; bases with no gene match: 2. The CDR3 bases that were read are TGTGCCAGCAGCTTAGGGGACAGGGTGTATGGC. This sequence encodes CASSLGDRVYG. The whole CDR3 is CASSLGDRVYGYTF. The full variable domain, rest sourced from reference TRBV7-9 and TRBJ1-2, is DTGVSQNPRHKITKRGQNVTFRCDPISEHNRLYWYRQTLGQGPEFLTYFQNEAQLEKSRLLSDRFSAERPKGSFSTLEIQRTEQGDSAMYLCASSLGDRVYGYTFGSGTRLTVV.